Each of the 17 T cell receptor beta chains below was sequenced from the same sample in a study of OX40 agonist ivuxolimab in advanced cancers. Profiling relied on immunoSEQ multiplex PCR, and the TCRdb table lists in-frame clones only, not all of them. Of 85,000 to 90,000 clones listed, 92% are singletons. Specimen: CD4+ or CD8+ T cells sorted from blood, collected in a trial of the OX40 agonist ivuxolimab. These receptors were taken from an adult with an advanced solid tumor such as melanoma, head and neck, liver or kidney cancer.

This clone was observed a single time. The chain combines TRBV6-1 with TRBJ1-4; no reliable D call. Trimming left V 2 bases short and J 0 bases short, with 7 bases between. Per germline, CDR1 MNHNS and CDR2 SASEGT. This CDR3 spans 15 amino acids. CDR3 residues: CASSEMSATNEKLFF. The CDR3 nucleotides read TGTGCCAGCAGTGAAATGAGCGCAACTAATGAAAAACTGTTTTTT.

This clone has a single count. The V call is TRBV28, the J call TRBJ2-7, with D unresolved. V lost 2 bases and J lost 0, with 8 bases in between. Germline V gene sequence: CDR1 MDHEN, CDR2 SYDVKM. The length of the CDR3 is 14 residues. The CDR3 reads CASSLMASSYEQYF. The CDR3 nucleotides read TGTGCCAGCAGTTTAATGGCGAGCTCCTACGAGCAGTACTTC.

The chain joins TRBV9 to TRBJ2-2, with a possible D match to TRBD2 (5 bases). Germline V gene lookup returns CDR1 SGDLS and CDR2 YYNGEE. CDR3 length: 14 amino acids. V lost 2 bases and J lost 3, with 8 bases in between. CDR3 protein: CASSVDFYTGELFF. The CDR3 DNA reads TGTGCCAGCAGCGTGGACTTCTACACCGGGGAGCTGTTTTTT.

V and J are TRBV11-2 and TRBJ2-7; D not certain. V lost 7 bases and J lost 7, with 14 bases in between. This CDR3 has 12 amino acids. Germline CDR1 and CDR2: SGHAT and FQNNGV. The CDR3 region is CASTHLEGEQYF. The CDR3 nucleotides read TGTGCCAGCACCCACCTTGAAGGTGAGCAGTACTTC.

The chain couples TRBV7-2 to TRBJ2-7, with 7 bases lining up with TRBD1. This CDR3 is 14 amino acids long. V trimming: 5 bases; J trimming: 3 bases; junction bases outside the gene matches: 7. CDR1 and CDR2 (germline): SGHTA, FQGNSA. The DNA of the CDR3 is TGTGCCAGCAGCCTTGGACAGGTTGTCTACGAGCAGTACTTC. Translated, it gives CASSLGQVVYEQYF.

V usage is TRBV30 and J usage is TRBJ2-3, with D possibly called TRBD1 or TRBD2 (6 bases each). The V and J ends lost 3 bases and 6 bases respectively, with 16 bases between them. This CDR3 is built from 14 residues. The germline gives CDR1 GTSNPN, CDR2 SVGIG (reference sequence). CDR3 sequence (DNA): TGTGCCTGGAGGGGGGGCGTCCGTGCCGATACGCAGTATTTT. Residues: CAWRGGVRADTQYF.

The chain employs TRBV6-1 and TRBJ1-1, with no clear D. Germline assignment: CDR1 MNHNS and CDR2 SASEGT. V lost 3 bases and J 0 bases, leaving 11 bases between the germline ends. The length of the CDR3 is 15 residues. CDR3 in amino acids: CASSDQLGVNTEAFF. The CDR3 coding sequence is TGTGCCAGCAGTGACCAGCTTGGGGTGAACACTGAAGCTTTCTTT.

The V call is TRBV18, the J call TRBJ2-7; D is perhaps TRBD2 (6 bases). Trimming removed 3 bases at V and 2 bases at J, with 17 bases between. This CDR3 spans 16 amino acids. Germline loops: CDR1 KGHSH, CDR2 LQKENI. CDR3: CASSPGRRDEAYEQYF. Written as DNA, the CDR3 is TGTGCCAGCTCACCCGGAAGGCGGGATGAGGCCTACGAGCAGTACTTC.

The CDR3, as DNA: TGTGCCAGCAGCTTAGGGCTGGGGGGAAACATTCAGTACTTC. Its protein is CASSLGLGGNIQYF. The V gene is TRBV11-2, the J gene TRBJ2-4, with a tentative D call TRBD2 (6 bases). The CDR3 runs to 14 residues. Germline V lookup: CDR1 SGHAT, CDR2 FQNNGV. V lost 1 base, J lost 6 bases, and 10 bases lay in between.

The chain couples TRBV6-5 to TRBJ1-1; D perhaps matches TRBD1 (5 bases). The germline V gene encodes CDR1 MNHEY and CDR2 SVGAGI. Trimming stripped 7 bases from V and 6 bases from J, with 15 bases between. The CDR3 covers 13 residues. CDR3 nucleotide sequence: TGTGCCAGCACCTACGGGACGGGGGCTGAAGCTTTCTTT. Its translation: CASTYGTGAEAFF.

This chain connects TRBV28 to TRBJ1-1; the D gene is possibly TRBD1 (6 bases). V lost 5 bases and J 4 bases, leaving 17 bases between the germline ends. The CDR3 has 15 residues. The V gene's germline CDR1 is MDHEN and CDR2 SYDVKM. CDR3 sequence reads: CASSPWGRGLTEAFF. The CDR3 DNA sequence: TGTGCCAGCAGTCCGTGGGGCAGGGGACTCACTGAAGCTTTCTTT. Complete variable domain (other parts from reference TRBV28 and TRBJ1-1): DVKVTQSSRYLVKRTGEKVFLECVQDMDHENMFWYRQDPGLGLRLIYFSYDVKMKEKGDIPEGYSVSREKKERFSLILESASTNQTSMYLCASSPWGRGLTEAFFGQGTRLTVV.

The DNA for the CDR3 is TGTGCCTGGAGTGTAACTGGGCGAGAGACCCAGTACTTC. It codes for CAWSVTGRETQYF. The chain recombines TRBV30 with TRBJ2-5; D unresolved. V was pared by 0 bases and J by 4 bases, with 9 bases between. Germline CDR1 and CDR2: GTSNPN and SVGIG (reference sequence). The CDR3 has 13 residues. Using reference TRBV30 and TRBJ2-5 for the parts outside the CDR3, the full variable domain is SQTIHQWPATLVQPVGSPLSLECTVEGTSNPNLYWYRQAAGRGLQLLFYSVGIGQISSEVPQNLSASRPQDRQFILSSKKLLLSDSGFYLCAWSVTGRETQYFGPGTRLLVL.

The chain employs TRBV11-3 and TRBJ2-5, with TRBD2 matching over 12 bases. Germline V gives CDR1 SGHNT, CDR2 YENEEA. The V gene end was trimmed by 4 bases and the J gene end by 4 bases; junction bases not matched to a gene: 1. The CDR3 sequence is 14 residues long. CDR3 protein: CASSSGLAGETQYF. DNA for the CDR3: TGTGCCAGCAGCTCGGGACTAGCGGGAGAGACCCAGTACTTC.

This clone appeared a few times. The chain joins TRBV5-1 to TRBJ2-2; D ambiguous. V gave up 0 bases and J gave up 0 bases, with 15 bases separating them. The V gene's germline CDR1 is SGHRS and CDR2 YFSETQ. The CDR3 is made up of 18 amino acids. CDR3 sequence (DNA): TGCGCCAGCAGCTTGGACGGATCCCCCGACGCGAACACCGGGGAGCTGTTTTTT. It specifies CASSLDGSPDANTGELFF.

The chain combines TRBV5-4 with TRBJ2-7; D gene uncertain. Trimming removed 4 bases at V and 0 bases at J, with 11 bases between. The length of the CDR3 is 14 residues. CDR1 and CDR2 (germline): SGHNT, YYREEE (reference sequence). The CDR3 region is CASSKERNSYEQYF. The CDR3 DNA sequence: TGTGCCAGCAGCAAAGAGAGGAACTCCTACGAGCAGTACTTC.

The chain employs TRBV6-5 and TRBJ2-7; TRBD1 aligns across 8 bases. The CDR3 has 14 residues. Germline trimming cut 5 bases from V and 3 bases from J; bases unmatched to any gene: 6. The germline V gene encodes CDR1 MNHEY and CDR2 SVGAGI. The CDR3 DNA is TGTGCCAGCAGTCTACGGGGACAGGTCTACGAGCAGTACTTC. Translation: CASSLRGQVYEQYF.

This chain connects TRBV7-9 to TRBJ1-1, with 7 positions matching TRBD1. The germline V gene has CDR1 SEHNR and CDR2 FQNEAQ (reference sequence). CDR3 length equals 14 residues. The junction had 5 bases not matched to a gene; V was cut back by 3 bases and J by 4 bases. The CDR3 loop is CASSFDRASTEAFF. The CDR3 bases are TGTGCCAGCAGCTTCGACAGGGCGAGCACTGAAGCTTTCTTT.